The sequence of this TCR beta chain was determined in a study of blood T cell repertoires in COVID-19. Study in general: Whether acute or convalescent, the COVID-19 samples came from the United States, Italy and Spain. Nucleic acid was either cDNA or gDNA, and it came from T cells, B-cell-depleted T cells, or PBMCs.

In germline, CDR1 is PRHDT, CDR2 FYEKMQ (reference sequence). The CDR3 is 15 amino acids. Deletions cut 6 bases from V and 0 bases from J, with 11 bases between. Original processing notes: By means of reference gene primer amplification, nucleated cell counts were estimated. Some clones are missing from TCRdb's copy, which holds only in-frame ones; the method was immunoSEQ multiplex PCR. The V and J calls and clone size are taken from that table; D and trimming were inferred from the DNA. The data show some 120,000 clones, around nine tenths seen once. The chain carries TRBV13 and TRBJ2-2; possible D gene TRBD2, 5 bases. Sequences were obtained from peripheral blood. The receptor comes from a man aged 40-49 years with acute or convalescent COVID-19. The CDR3 DNA reads as TGTGCCAGCAGTCCCGGGGAATCGAACACCGGGGAGCTGTTTTTT. It yields the protein CASSPGESNTGELFF. Variable domain in full (rest from reference TRBV13 and TRBJ2-2): AAGVIQSPRHLIKEKRETATLKCYPIPRHDTVYWYQQGPGQDPQFLISFYEKMQSDKGSIPDRFSAQQFSDYHSELNMSSLELGDSALYFCASSPGESNTGELFFGEGSRLTVL.